This T cell receptor (beta chain) was documented in a study of blood T cell repertoires in COVID-19. For the study at large: The United States, Italy and Spain provided the acute and convalescent COVID-19 samples.

The CDR3 is 13 residues long. The V end lost 7 bases, the J end lost 5 bases, and 17 bases lay between the germline ends. Germline V CDR1 and CDR2: SQVTM, ANQGSEA. Clones were sequenced by immunoSEQ multiplex PCR, and TCRdb holds only the in-frame ones, with some missing. The repertoire has about 120,000 clones, about 86% of them found once; the top ten carry approximately 8.7%. The sample consisted of peripheral blood. The V and J genes are TRBV29-1 and TRBJ2-5; maybe TRBD2 (5 bases). The source of this sequence is a man between 65 and 85 years old who had recovered from COVID-19. CDR3 residues: CSGVWYRGETQYF. The CDR3 DNA reads as TGCAGCGGAGTCTGGTACCGCGGGGAGACCCAGTACTTC.